What follows are 3 T cell receptor beta chains derived from one specimen sequenced in a study of cytomegalovirus exposure and HLA in healthy donors. A multiplex PCR was run with 60 Vbeta primers and 13 Jbeta primers. TCRdb keeps only in-frame clones here, not all; method: immunoSEQ multiplex PCR. The sample holds some 150,000 clones; approximately 9% are singletons and the top ten take more than 6.5%. Input material: PBMCs. The receptors originated from a woman aged 40 to 50 in good health and CMV-seropositive.

The chain combines TRBV5-1 with TRBJ2-6; D gene unclear. The CDR3 has 14 residues. V was pared by 2 bases and J by 2 bases, with 5 bases between. Germline loops: CDR1 SGHRS, CDR2 YFSETQ. CDR3 protein: CASSLSTGANVLTF. In DNA, the CDR3 is TGCGCCAGCAGCTTAAGCACTGGGGCCAACGTCCTGACTTTC. Combining the CDR3 with reference TRBV5-1 and TRBJ2-6 gives the whole variable domain KAGVTQTPRYLIKTRGQQVTLSCSPISGHRSVSWYQQTPGQGLQFLFEYFSETQRNKGNFPGRFSGRQFSNSRSEMNVSTLELGDSALYLCASSLSTGANVLTFGAGSRLTVL.

This clone was found a few times. The rearrangement joins TRBV19 to TRBJ1-6, with 7 bases lining up with TRBD1. J gave up 8 bases and V 4 bases, and 14 bases lay outside the gene matches. The CDR3 totals 17 residues. Germline CDR1 reads LNHDA; CDR2 reads SQIVND (reference sequence). CDR3 bases: TGTGCCAGTAGTACCAATCACCAGACAGGGCTGGATTCACCCCTCCACTTT. It is translated as CASSTNHQTGLDSPLHF.

V and J are TRBV2 and TRBJ1-2, with 10 nucleotides matching TRBD1. The CDR3 length is 13 residues. The germline V gene encodes CDR1 SNHLY and CDR2 FYNNEI. The J segment lost 4 bases and the V segment lost 4 bases, leaving 0 bases of the junction unmatched. CDR3 DNA sequence: TGTGCCAGCAGTGGGGACAGGGGCTATGGCTACACCTTC. This codes for CASSGDRGYGYTF.